The rows below give T cell receptor beta chains drawn from one sample of a study of CD8+ T cells in alopecia areata. Data came from immunoSEQ multiplex PCR; TCRdb stores just in-frame clones and leaves some out. This table holds about 190,000 clones, roughly 66% found once. Specimen: CD4+ T cells sorted from blood, collected at week 24, from a patient treated with tofacitinib. The receptors derive from a human donor with alopecia areata. CDR3s include the opening cysteine and the closing phenylalanine or tryptophan. The D gene is left open where the match is weak. A clone size is listed for some rows: how often the clone was seen (once, few, many), or a class if it is expanded.

size	V	D	J	CDR3	DNA
-	TRBV5-5	TRBD1	TRBJ2-2	CASMPGQGPGELFF	TGTGCCAGCATGCCGGGACAGGGTCCCGGGGAGCTGTTTTTT
-	TRBV29-1	TRBD1	TRBJ1-2	CSVPVGGGRGYGYTF	TGCAGCGTCCCCGTTGGAGGGGGCCGGGGCTATGGCTACACCTTC
-	TRBV4-3	TRBD1	TRBJ2-4	CASSQAVDRAPSYIQYF	TGCGCCAGCAGCCAAGCCGTTGACAGGGCACCTTCGTACATTCAGTACTTC
many	TRBV10-1	-	TRBJ1-4	CASSDGGTGEKLFF	TGCGCCAGCAGTGACGGCGGAACGGGGGAAAAACTGTTTTTT
few	TRBV30	-	TRBJ1-6	CAWSRSTFSPLHF	TGTGCCTGGAGTAGGTCTACATTTTCGCCCCTCCACTTT
-	TRBV5-1	TRBD1	TRBJ1-2	CASSQTGGAFRGYTF	TGCGCCAGCAGCCAGACAGGGGGCGCCTTCCGTGGCTACACCTTC
-	TRBV9	TRBD2	TRBJ2-1	CASSPLSGGSYNEQFF	TGTGCCAGCAGCCCTTTGAGCGGGGGCTCCTACAATGAGCAGTTCTTC
few	TRBV7-2	-	TRBJ1-1	CASSLARAGEAFF	TGTGCCAGCAGCTTAGCGCGGGCAGGAGAAGCTTTCTTT
-	TRBV6-6	-	TRBJ2-5	CASSPGRSAKETQYF	TGTGCCAGCAGTCCCGGACGGAGCGCGAAGGAGACCCAGTACTTC
-	TRBV29-1	-	TRBJ2-2	CSVALTGELFF	TGCAGCGTTGCTCTCACCGGGGAGCTGTTTTTT
-	TRBV30	-	TRBJ2-7	CAWSVGGTTYEQYF	TGTGCCTGGAGTGTCGGAGGGACCACCTACGAGCAGTACTTC
-	TRBV30	TRBD2	TRBJ2-3	CAWSALAGGPNTQYF	TGTGCCTGGAGTGCACTAGCGGGGGGGCCTAATACGCAGTATTTT
-	TRBV9	-	TRBJ2-7	CASSVGGNSYEQYF	TGTGCCAGCAGCGTAGGTGGAAACTCCTACGAGCAGTACTTC
-	TRBV29-1	TRBD1	TRBJ1-2	CSDTRGTAYGYTF	TGCAGCGATACAAGGGGGACAGCCTATGGCTACACCTTC
-	TRBV29-1	-	TRBJ2-2	CSVHLLGQTNTGELFF	TGCAGCGTTCACCTTCTTGGACAGACGAACACCGGGGAGCTGTTTTTT
-	TRBV29-1	-	TRBJ1-1	CSVKAISTEAFF	TGCAGCGTAAAGGCAATTTCAACTGAAGCTTTCTTT
-	TRBV29-1	-	TRBJ2-7	CSVEGTGTTEQYF	TGCAGCGTTGAAGGGACAGGGACTACCGAGCAGTACTTC
-	TRBV6-6	-	TRBJ2-5	CASTNVGGWETQYF	TGTGCCAGCACCAACGTCGGGGGCTGGGAGACCCAGTACTTC
few	TRBV4-3	TRBD1	TRBJ1-5	CASSQDMGDRDQPQHF	TGCGCCAGCAGCCAAGATATGGGGGACAGGGACCAGCCCCAGCATTTT
-	TRBV5-1	-	TRBJ2-3	CASSFRGVKGDTQYF	TGCGCCAGCAGCTTTCGAGGGGTCAAAGGTGATACGCAGTATTTT
-	TRBV29-1	TRBD1	TRBJ1-2	CSVGWQGAIGYTF	TGCAGCGTTGGGTGGCAGGGGGCGATTGGCTACACCTTC
-	TRBV5-1	-	TRBJ2-5	CASSPTDPQETQYF	TGCGCCAGCAGCCCAACGGACCCTCAAGAGACCCAGTACTTC
-	TRBV5-1	TRBD2	TRBJ2-3	CASSHRTSGKPDTQYF	TGCGCCAGCAGCCACCGGACTAGCGGGAAACCAGATACGCAGTATTTT
-	TRBV7-9	-	TRBJ1-4	CASSFSQNEKLFF	TGTGCCAGCAGCTTCAGCCAGAATGAAAAACTGTTTTTT
-	TRBV27	-	TRBJ2-7	CASWTPGYEQYF	TGTGCCAGCTGGACTCCTGGCTACGAGCAGTACTTC
few	TRBV7-2	-	TRBJ1-1	CASSWGRGNTEAFF	TGTGCCAGCAGCTGGGGTAGAGGGAACACTGAAGCTTTCTTT
-	TRBV27	-	TRBJ2-3	CASSFYLGGTDTQYF	TGTGCCAGCAGTTTTTACCTGGGGGGCACAGATACGCAGTATTTT
-	TRBV7-3	TRBD1	TRBJ2-3	CASSLQGAVDTQYF	TGTGCCAGCAGCTTACAGGGGGCTGTAGATACGCAGTATTTT
-	TRBV11-2	-	TRBJ2-3	CASSLRQVTDTQYF	TGTGCCAGCAGCTTACGACAGGTCACAGATACGCAGTATTTT
-	TRBV30	-	TRBJ1-2	CAGARFTGDGYTF	TGTGCCGGAGCCCGATTCACCGGGGATGGCTACACCTTC
many	TRBV12-5	-	TRBJ2-6	CASGLATSGANVLTF	TGTGCTAGTGGTTTGGCAACCTCTGGGGCCAACGTCCTGACTTTC
-	TRBV11-3	-	TRBJ1-5	CASSLGGTNQPQHF	TGTGCCAGCAGCTTAGGAGGGACTAATCAGCCCCAGCATTTT
-	TRBV5-1	-	TRBJ2-1	CASSLDSVSYNEQFF	TGCGCCAGCAGCTTAGACAGTGTCTCCTACAATGAGCAGTTCTTC
-	TRBV25-1	-	TRBJ2-5	CASSEGQRGQETQYF	TGTGCCAGCAGTGAAGGACAGAGGGGGCAAGAGACCCAGTACTTC
-	TRBV5-1	TRBD1	TRBJ1-1	CASSQTGLGTEAFF	TGCGCCAGCAGCCAGACAGGGCTGGGAACTGAAGCTTTCTTT
-	TRBV30	-	TRBJ2-5	CAWSVQGYGTQYF	TGTGCCTGGAGTGTACAAGGGTATGGGACCCAGTACTTC
-	TRBV29-1	-	TRBJ2-3	CSVPGQHRVTDTQYF	TGCAGCGTCCCGGGACAACACAGGGTCACAGATACGCAGTATTTT
-	TRBV5-1	-	TRBJ1-6	CASSLGVYNSPLHF	TGCGCCAGCAGCTTGGGGGTCTATAATTCACCCCTCCACTTT
-	TRBV7-8	TRBD1	TRBJ1-2	CASSLGSGGLDYGYTF	TGTGCCAGCAGCTTAGGATCAGGGGGCCTTGACTATGGCTACACCTTC
-	TRBV10-3	-	TRBJ1-1	CAIKLSGETSEAFF	TGTGCCATCAAACTCTCCGGGGAGACCTCAGAAGCTTTCTTT
-	TRBV4-1	-	TRBJ2-6	CASSLAGANVLTF	TGCGCCAGCAGCCTAGCCGGGGCCAACGTCCTGACTTTC
-	TRBV9	-	TRBJ1-5	CASSVGPQGGGEPQHF	TGTGCCAGCAGCGTAGGCCCTCAGGGAGGAGGTGAGCCCCAGCATTTT
-	TRBV4-1	TRBD1	TRBJ1-1	CASSPLGQVDTEAFF	TGCGCCAGCAGCCCCTTGGGACAGGTTGACACTGAAGCTTTCTTT
-	TRBV6-5	-	TRBJ2-2	CASSPGMAGELFF	TGTGCCAGCAGCCCAGGGATGGCCGGGGAGCTGTTTTTT
-	TRBV23-1	TRBD2	TRBJ2-1	CASSQSCKKLAGAALGEQFF	TGCGCCAGCAGTCAATCATGCAAGAAACTAGCGGGGGCCGCTCTGGGTGAGCAGTTCTTC
-	TRBV4-3	TRBD1	TRBJ1-6	CASSQGGDRDSPLHF	TGCGCCAGCAGCCAGGGGGGGGACAGAGATTCACCCCTCCACTTT
-	TRBV18	-	TRBJ1-1	CASSPKDKNTEAFF	TGTGCCAGCTCACCAAAGGACAAGAACACTGAAGCTTTCTTT
-	TRBV5-4	-	TRBJ2-7	CASSNDYEQYF	TGTGCCAGCAGCAATGACTACGAGCAGTACTTC
-	TRBV6-5	-	TRBJ2-1	CASRRGGKNNEQFF	TGTGCCAGCAGAAGGGGGGGGAAGAACAATGAGCAGTTCTTC